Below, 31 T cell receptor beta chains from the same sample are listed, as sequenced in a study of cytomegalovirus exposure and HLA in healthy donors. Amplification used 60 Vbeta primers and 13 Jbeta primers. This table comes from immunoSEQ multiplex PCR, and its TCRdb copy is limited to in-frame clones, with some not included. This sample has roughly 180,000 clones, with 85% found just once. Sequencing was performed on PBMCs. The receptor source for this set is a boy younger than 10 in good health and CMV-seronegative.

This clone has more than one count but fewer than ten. The CDR3 region has the DNA TGCGCCAGCAGCTTGGGCTCAACAATAAACATTCAGTACTTC. Translating gives CASSLGSTINIQYF. The chain recombines TRBV5-1 with TRBJ2-4; D gene unclear. Germline V gene sequence: CDR1 SGHRS, CDR2 YFSETQ. This CDR3 has 14 residues. The V and J ends lost 0 bases and 6 bases respectively, with 10 bases between them.

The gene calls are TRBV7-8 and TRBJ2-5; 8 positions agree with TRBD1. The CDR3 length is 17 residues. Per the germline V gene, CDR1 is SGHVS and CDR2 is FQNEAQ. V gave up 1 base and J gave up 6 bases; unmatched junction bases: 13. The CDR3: CASSLDLTPGGGKTQYF. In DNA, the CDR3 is TGTGCCAGCAGCTTAGATTTAACCCCAGGGGGCGGGAAGACCCAGTACTTC.

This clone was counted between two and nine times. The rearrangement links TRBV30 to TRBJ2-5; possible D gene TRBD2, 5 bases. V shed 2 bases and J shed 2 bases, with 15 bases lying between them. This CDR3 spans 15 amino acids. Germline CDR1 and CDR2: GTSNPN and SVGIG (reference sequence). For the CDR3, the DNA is TGTGCCTGGAGTACTATGGTGGACTTACAAGAGACCCAGTACTTC. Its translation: CAWSTMVDLQETQYF.

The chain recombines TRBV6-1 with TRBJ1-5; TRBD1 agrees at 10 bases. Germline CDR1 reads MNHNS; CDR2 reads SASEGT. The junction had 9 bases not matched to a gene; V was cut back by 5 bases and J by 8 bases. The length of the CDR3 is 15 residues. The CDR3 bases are TGTGCCAGCAGTCGAAGGGACAGGGGTAGGGAGCCCCAGCATTTT. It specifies CASSRRDRGREPQHF.

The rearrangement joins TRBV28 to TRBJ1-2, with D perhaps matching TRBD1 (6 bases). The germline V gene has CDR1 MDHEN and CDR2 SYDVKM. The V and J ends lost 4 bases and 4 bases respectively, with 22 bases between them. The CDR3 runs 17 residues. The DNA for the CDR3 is TGTGCCAGCAGTTCCCCTGCTTACAGGGCCCCTTTCTATGGCTACACCTTC. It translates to CASSSPAYRAPFYGYTF.

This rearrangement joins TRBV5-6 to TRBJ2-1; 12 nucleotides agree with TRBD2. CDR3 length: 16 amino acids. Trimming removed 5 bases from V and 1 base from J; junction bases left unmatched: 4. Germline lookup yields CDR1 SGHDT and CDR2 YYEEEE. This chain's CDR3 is CASRLAGGPSYNEQFF. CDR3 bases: TGTGCCAGCAGACTAGCGGGGGGTCCGTCCTACAATGAGCAGTTCTTC.

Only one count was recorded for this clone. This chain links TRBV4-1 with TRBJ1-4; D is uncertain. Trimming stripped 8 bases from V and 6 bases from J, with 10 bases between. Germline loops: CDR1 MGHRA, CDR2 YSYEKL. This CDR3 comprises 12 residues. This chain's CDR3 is CASLSRDEKLFF. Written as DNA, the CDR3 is TGCGCCAGCCTCTCCCGGGATGAAAAACTGTTTTTT.

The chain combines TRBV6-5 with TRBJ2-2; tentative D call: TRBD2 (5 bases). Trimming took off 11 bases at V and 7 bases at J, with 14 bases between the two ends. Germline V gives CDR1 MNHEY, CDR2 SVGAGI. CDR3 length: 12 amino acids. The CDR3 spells CAARTPSGELFF. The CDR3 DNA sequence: TGTGCCGCCCGGACTCCCAGCGGGGAGCTGTTTTTT.

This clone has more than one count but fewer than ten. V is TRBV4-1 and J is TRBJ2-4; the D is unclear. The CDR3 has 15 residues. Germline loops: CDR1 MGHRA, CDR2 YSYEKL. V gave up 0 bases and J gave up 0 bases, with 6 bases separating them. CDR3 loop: CASSQELPAKNIQYF. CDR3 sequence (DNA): TGCGCCAGCAGCCAAGAACTACCAGCCAAAAACATTCAGTACTTC.

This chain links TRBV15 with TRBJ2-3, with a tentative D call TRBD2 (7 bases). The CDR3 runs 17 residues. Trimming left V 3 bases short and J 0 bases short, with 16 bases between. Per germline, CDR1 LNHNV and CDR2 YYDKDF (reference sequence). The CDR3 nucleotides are TGTGCCACCAGCAGGGAGGGCGCGGGGGCCAGCACAGATACGCAGTATTTT. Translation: CATSREGAGASTDTQYF.

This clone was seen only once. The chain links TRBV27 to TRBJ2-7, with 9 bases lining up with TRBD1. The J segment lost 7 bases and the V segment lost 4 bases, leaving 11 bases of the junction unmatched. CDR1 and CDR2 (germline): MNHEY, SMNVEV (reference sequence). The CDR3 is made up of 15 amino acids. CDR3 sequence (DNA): TGTGCCAGCAGTTCGGAGGCCGGACAGGGGAGGGAGCAGTACGTC. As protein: CASSSEAGQGREQYV.

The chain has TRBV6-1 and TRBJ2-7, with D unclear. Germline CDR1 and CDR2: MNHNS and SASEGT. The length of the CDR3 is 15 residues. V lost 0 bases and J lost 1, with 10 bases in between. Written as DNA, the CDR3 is TGTGCCAGCAGTGAAGCCGCGTCCCCTTCCTACGAGCAGTACTTC. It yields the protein CASSEAASPSYEQYF.

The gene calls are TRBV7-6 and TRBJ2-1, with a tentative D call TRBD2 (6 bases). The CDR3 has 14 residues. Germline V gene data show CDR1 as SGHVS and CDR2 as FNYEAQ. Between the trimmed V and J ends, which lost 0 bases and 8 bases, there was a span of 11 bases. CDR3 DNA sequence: TGTGCCAGCAGCTTAGCGGGGGGAGGCGATGAGCAGTTCTTC. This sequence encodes CASSLAGGGDEQFF. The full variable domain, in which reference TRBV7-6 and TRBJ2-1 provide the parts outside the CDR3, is GAGVSQSPRYKVTKRGQDVALRCDPISGHVSLYWYRQALGQGPEFLTYFNYEAQQDKSGLPNDRFSAERPEGSISTLTIQRTEQRDSAMYRCASSLAGGGDEQFFGPGTRLTVL.

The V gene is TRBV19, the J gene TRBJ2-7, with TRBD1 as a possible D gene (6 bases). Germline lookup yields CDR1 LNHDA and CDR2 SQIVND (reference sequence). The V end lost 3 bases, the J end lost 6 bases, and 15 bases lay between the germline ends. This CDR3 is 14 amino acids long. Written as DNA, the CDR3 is TGTGCCAGTAGTATTGGGGGCGTTGTGGGCGAGCAGTACTTC. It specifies CASSIGGVVGEQYF.

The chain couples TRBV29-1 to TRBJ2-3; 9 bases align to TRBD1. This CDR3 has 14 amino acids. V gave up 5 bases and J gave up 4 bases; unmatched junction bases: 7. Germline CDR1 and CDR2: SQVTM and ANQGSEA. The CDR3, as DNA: TGCAGCGTTTCCTCGGGACAGGGCTCAGATACGCAGTATTTT. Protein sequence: CSVSSGQGSDTQYF.

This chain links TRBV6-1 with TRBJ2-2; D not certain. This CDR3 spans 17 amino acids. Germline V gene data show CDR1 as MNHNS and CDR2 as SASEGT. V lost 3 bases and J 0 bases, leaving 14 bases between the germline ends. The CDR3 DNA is TGTGCCAGCAGTGACCTCGACACCTATGCGAACACCGGGGAGCTGTTTTTT. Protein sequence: CASSDLDTYANTGELFF.

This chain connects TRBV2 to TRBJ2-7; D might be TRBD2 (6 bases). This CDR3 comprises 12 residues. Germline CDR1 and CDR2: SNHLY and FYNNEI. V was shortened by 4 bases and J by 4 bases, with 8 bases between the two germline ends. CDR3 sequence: CASSGGVYEQYV. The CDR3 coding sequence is TGTGCCAGCAGTGGGGGGGTATACGAGCAGTACGTC.

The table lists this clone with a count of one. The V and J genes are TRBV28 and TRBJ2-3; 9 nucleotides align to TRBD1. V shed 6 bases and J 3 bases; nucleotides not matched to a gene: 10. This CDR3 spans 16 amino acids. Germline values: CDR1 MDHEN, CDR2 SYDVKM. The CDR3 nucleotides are TGTGCCAGCAGCCCAACCGGGACAGGGTATACAGATACGCAGTATTTT. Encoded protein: CASSPTGTGYTDTQYF.

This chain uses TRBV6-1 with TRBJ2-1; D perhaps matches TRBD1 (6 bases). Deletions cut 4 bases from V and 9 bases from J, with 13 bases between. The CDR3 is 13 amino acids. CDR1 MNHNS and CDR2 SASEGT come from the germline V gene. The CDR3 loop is CASSGMTGLEQFF. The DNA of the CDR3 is TGTGCCAGCAGTGGAATGACAGGCCTTGAGCAGTTCTTC.

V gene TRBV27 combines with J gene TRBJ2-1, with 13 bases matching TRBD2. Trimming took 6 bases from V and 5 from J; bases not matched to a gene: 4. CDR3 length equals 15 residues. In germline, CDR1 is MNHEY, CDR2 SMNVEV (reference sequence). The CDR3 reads CASRGLAGSHNEQFF. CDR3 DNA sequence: TGTGCCAGCAGGGGACTAGCGGGAAGCCACAATGAGCAGTTCTTC.

Here the CDR3 reads CSVEEGHFGNTIYF. The CDR3, as DNA: TGCAGCGTTGAAGAGGGACATTTCGGAAACACCATATATTTT. The chain links TRBV29-1 to TRBJ1-3, with a weak D call TRBD1 (6 bases). Germline-derived CDR1 and CDR2 are SQVTM and ANQGSEA. Trimming pared 0 bases from V and 4 bases from J, leaving 10 bases between. CDR3 length equals 14 residues.

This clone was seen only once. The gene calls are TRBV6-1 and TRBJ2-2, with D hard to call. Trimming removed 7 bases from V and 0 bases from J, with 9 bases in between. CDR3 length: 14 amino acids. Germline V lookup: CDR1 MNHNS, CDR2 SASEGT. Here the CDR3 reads CASNEAANTGELFF. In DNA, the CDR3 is TGTGCCAGCAATGAGGCAGCGAACACCGGGGAGCTGTTTTTT.

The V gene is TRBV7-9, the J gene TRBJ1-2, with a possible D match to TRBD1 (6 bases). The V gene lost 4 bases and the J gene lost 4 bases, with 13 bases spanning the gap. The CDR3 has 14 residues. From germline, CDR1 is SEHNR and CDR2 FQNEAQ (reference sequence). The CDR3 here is CASSSERTAYGYTF. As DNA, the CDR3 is TGTGCCAGCAGCTCCGAACGGACAGCCTATGGCTACACCTTC.

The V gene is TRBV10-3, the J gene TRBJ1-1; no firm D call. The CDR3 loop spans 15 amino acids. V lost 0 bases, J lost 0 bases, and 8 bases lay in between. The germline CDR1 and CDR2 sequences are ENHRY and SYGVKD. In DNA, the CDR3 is TGTGCCATCAGTGAGTCAGAGGGCCTGAACACTGAAGCTTTCTTT. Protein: CAISESEGLNTEAFF.

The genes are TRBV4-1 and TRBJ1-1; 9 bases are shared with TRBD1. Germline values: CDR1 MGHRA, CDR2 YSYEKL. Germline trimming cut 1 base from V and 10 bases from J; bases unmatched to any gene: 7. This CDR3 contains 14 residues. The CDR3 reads CASSQGDGTGRAFF. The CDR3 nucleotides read TGCGCCAGCAGCCAAGGAGACGGGACAGGGAGAGCTTTCTTT.

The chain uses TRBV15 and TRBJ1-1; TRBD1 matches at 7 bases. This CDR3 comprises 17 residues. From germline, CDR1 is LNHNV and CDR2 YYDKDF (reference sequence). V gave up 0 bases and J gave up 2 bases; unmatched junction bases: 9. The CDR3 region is CATSRDVRGALNTEAFF. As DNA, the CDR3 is TGTGCCACCAGCAGAGATGTCAGGGGGGCACTTAACACTGAAGCTTTCTTT. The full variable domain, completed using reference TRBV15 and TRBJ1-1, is DAMVIQNPRYQVTQFGKPVTLSCSQTLNHNVMYWYQQKSSQAPKLLFHYYDKDFNNEADTPDNFQSRRPNTSFCFLDIRSPGLGDTAMYLCATSRDVRGALNTEAFFGQGTRLTVV.

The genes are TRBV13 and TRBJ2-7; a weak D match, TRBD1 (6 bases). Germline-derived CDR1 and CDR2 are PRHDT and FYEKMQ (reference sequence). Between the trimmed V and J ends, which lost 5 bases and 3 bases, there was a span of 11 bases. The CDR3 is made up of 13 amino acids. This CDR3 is CASSRQAGYEQYF. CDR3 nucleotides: TGTGCCAGCAGCCGACAGGCTGGCTACGAGCAGTACTTC.

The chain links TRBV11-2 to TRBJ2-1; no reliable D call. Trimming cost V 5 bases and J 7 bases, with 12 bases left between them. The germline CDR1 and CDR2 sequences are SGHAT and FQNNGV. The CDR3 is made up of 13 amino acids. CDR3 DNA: TGTGCCAGCAGCCCAAGCCTTTCAAATGAGCAGTTCTTC. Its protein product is CASSPSLSNEQFF. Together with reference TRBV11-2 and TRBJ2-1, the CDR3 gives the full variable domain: EAGVAQSPRYKIIEKRQSVAFWCNPISGHATLYWYQQILGQGPKLLIQFQNNGVVDDSQLPKDRFSAERLKGVDSTLKIQPAKLEDSAVYLCASSPSLSNEQFFGPGTRLTVL.

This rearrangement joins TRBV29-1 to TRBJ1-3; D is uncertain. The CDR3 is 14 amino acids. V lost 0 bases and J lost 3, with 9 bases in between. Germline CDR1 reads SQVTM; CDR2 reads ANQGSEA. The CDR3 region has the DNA TGCAGCGTTGAAGAGTCCACACGTGGAAACACCATATATTTT. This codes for CSVEESTRGNTIYF.

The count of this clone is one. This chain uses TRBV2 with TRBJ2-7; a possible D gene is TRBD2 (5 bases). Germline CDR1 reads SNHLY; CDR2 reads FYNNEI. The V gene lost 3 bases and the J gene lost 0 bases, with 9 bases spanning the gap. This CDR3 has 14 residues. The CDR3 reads CASSDGGLSYEQYF. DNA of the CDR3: TGTGCCAGCAGTGACGGCGGACTCTCCTACGAGCAGTACTTC.

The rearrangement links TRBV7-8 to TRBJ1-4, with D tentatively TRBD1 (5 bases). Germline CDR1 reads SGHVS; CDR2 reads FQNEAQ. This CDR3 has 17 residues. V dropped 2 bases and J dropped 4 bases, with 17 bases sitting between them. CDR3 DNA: TGTGCCAGCAGCTTAAGTTTTAGGGGCCTGGTTAATGAAAAACTGTTTTTT. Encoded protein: CASSLSFRGLVNEKLFF.